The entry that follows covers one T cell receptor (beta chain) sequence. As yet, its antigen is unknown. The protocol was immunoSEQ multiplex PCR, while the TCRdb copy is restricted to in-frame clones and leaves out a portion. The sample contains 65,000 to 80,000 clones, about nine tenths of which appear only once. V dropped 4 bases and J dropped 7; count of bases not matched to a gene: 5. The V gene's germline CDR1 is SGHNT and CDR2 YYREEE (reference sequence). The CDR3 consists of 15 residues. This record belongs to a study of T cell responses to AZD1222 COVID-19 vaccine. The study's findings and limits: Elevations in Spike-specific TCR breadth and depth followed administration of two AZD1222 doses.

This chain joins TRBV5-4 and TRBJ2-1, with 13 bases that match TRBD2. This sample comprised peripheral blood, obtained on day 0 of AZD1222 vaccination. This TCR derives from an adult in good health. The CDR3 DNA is TGTGCCAGCAGCATAGGACTAGCGGGAGTTAATGAGCAGTTCTTC. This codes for CASSIGLAGVNEQFF.